This T cell receptor (beta chain) was sequenced during a study of vaccination effects on CD4 cells after COVID-19. Viral peptide pools were used in the ViraFEST assay to expand antigen-specific CD4+ T cells, and sequencing came afterward. Investigators separated out CD4+ T cells once less than 11 days of culture had passed. Nucleocapsid antibodies were negative in the vaccine recipients, who had never had SARS-CoV-2 infection. This CDR3 comprises 13 residues. With 6 bases clipped from V and 1 base from J, the junction kept 5 bases outside the gene matches. Germline V gene data show CDR1 as SQVTM and CDR2 as ANQGSEA. This table comes from immunoSEQ multiplex PCR, and its TCRdb copy is limited to in-frame clones, with some not included. The repertoire holds 25,000 to 35,000 clones, with 75% to 85% as singletons. Concerning this clone itself: Its target is unknown.

The V call is TRBV29-1, the J call TRBJ1-1; 7 bases fit TRBD1. The specimen comprised CD4+ T cells from PBMCs cultured with SARS-CoV-2 spike peptides, sampled before COVID-19 vaccination. The sequence came from a human donor who received a COVID-19 vaccine. CDR3 coding DNA: TGCAGCGTACACCGGGACAGGAACACTGAAGCTTTCTTT. It encodes CSVHRDRNTEAFF.